The text below deals with one T cell receptor beta chain. No antigen is known for it. Trimming left V 5 bases short and J 1 base short, with 12 bases between. The CDR3 is made up of 14 amino acids. Germline V gene sequence: CDR1 SGDLS, CDR2 YYNGEE. Clones were read by immunoSEQ multiplex PCR, and TCRdb kept only the in-frame ones, dropping some. This sample has tens of thousands of clones; 94% occur once, and the top ten carry around 0.81%. This record belongs to a study of T cell clonotyping in hematopoietic cell transplantation. Overall study results and limits: CD4 and CD8 repertoire contributions could not be separated without sorting. Broader posttransplant TCR repertoire diversity was predicted by graft donor and pretransplant recipient Inverse Simpson Index values. Pathologically expanded recipient clonotypes increased progressively from day 30 to day 180 as diversity fell.

The material sequenced was peripheral blood mononuclear cells. The TCR comes from a woman between 50 and 59 years old in good health. Some clones in this sample may be carry-over from other donors' samples. The rearrangement joins TRBV9 to TRBJ1-1, with D possibly TRBD1 on 5 matching bases. The CDR3 DNA reads as TGTGCCAGCAGGAGCGGGGCCCAGAACACTGAAGCTTTCTTT. This codes for CASRSGAQNTEAFF. Full variable domain (rest looked up from reference TRBV9 and TRBJ1-1): DSGVTQTPKHLITATGQRVTLRCSPRSGDLSVYWYQQSLDQGLQFLIQYYNGEERAKGNILERFSAQQFPDLHSELNLSSLELGDSALYFCASRSGAQNTEAFFGQGTRLTVV.